This TCR beta chain is from a study of molecular identifiers for immune sequencing clone quantification. The study, taken as a whole, reports: Jurkat TCR RNA spiked in from one cell (amid over 850,000 naive cells) was reportedly detectable. Whereas naive cells kept under 1% of molecules in clones above 20 RNA copies, such clones held over 98% in effectors.

Each CDR3 protein is one row after TCRdb ran MiXCR on the PCR reads. The repertoire consists of 20,000 or so distinct CDR3 sequences, with about a fifth occurring once and the leading ten covering 5.5% to 7%. This clonotype was picked up a small number of times. The target antigen is unknown. V gave up 2 bases and J gave up 3 bases, with 14 bases separating them. The CDR3 extends over 16 amino acids. Germline V CDR1 and CDR2: MNHEY, SVGEGT. The sorting of naive CD8 T cells used the CD8+CD4-CCR7+CD45RA+ phenotype. The source of this sequence is a human donor in good health. Some libraries in this study had Jurkat cell RNA spiked in. The chain uses TRBV6-2 or TRBV6-3 and TRBJ2-4; no definite D call. What was sequenced was naive CD8+ T cells from blood, with Jurkat cell RNA spiked in. The sample's subset: FACS-sorted CD8+CD4-CCR7+CD45RA+ naive T cells. CDR3 protein: CASSYASLVLKNIQYF. CDR3 nucleotide sequence: TGTGCCAGCAGTTACGCCTCTCTCGTACTCAAAAACATTCAGTACTTC.